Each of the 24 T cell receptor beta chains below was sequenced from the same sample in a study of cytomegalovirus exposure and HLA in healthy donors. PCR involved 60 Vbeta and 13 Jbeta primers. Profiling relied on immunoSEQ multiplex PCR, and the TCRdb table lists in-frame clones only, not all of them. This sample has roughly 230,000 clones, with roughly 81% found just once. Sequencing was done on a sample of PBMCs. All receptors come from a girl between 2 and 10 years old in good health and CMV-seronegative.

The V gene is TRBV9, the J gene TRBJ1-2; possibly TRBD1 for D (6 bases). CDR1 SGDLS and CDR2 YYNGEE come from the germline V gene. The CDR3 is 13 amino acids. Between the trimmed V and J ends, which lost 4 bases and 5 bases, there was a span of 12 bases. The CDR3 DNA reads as TGTGCCAGCAGCAAAGGGGGTGAATATGGCTACACCTTC. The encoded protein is CASSKGGEYGYTF.

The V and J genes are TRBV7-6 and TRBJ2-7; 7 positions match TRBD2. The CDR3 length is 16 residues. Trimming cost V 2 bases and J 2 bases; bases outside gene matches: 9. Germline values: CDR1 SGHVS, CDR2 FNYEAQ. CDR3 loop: CASSLSSSGYTYEQYF. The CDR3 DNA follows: TGTGCCAGCAGCTTATCCTCTAGCGGTTACACCTACGAGCAGTACTTC. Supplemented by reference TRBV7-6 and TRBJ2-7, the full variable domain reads GAGVSQSPRYKVTKRGQDVALRCDPISGHVSLYWYRQALGQGPEFLTYFNYEAQQDKSGLPNDRFSAERPEGSISTLTIQRTEQRDSAMYRCASSLSSSGYTYEQYFGPGTRLTVT.

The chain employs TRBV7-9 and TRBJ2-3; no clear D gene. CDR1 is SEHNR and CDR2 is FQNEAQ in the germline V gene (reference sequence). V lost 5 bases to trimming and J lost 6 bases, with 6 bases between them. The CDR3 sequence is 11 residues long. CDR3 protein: CASSILDTQYF. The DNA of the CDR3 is TGTGCCAGCAGCATCCTGGATACGCAGTATTTT.

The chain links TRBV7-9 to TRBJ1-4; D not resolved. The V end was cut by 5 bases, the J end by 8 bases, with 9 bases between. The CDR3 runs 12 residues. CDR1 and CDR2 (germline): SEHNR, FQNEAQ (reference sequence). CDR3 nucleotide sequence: TGTGCCAGCAGCGAGAGAGGGGAAAAACTGTTTTTT. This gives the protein CASSERGEKLFF.

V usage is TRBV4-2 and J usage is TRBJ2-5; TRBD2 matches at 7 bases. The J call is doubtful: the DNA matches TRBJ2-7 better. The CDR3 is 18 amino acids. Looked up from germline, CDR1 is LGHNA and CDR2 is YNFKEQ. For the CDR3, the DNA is TGTGCCAGCAGCCAAGAGGGAGGGTGGCTTGAGGCCCTCCACGAGCAGTACTTC. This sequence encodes CASSQEGGWLEALHEQYF.

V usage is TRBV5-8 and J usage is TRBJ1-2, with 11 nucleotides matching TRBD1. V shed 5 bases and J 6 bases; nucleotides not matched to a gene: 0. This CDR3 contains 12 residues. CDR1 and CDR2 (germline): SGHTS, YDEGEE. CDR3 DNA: TGTGCCAGCAGGGACAGGGGGCATGGCTACACCTTC. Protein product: CASRDRGHGYTF.

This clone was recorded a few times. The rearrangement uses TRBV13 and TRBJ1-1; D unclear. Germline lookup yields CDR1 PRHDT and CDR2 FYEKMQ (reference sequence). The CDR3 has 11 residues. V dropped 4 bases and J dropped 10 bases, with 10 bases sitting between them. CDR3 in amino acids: CASSSLAGAFF. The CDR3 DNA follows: TGTGCCAGCAGCTCCCTGGCGGGAGCTTTCTTT.

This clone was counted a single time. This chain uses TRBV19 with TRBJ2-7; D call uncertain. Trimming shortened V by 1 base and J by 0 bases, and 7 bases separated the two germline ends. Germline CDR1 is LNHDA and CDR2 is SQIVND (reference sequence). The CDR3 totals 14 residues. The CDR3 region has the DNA TGTGCCAGTAGTATAGGAGGCGGCTCCTACGAGCAGTACTTC. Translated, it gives CASSIGGGSYEQYF.

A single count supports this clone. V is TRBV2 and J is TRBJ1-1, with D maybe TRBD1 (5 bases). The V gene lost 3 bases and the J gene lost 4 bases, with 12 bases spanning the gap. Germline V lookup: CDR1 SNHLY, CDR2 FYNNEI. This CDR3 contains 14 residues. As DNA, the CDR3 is TGTGCCAGCAGTGACCAGGGAAGGGGCACTGAAGCTTTCTTT. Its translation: CASSDQGRGTEAFF.

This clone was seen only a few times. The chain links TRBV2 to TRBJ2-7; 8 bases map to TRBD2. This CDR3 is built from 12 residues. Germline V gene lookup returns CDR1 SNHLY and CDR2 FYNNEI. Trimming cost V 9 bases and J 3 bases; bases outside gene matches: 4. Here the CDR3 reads CASRGGYYEQYF. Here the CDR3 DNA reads TGTGCCAGTCGGGGGGGATACTACGAGCAGTACTTC.

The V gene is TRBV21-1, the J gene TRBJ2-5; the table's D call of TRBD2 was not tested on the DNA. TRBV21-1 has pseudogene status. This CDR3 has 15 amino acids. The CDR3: CASSKSGGAAGVQYF. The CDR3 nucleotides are TGTGCCAGCAGCAAATCGGGCGGGGCGGCGGGAGTTCAGTACTTC.

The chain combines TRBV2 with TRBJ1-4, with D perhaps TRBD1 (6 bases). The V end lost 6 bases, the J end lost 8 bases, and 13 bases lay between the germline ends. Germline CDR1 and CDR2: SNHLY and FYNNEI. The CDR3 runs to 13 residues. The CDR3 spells CASREPGTEKLFF. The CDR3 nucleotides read TGTGCCAGCAGGGAACCCGGGACAGAAAAACTGTTTTTT.

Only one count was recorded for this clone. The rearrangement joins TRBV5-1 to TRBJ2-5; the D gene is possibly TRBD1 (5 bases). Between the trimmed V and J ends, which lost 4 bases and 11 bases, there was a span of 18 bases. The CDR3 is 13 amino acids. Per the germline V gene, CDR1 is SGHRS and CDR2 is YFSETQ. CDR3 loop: CASSRTSPYKQYF. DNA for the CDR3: TGCGCCAGCAGCCGGACAAGTCCCTACAAGCAGTACTTC. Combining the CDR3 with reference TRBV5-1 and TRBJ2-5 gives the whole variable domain KAGVTQTPRYLIKTRGQQVTLSCSPISGHRSVSWYQQTPGQGLQFLFEYFSETQRNKGNFPGRFSGRQFSNSRSEMNVSTLELGDSALYLCASSRTSPYKQYFGPGTRLLVL.

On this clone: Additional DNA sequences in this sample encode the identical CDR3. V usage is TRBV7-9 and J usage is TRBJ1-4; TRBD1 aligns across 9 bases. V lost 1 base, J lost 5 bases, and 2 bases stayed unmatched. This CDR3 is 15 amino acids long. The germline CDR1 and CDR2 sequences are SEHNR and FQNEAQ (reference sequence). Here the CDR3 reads CASSLGDRVNEKLFF. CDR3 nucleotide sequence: TGTGCCAGCAGCTTAGGGGACAGGGTCAATGAAAAACTGTTTTTT.

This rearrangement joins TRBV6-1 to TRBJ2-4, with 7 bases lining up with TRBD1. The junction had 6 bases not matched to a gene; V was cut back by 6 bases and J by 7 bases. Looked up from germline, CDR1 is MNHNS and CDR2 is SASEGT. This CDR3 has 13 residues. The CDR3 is CASSYDRVNIQYF. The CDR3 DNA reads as TGTGCCAGCAGCTACGACAGGGTTAACATTCAGTACTTC.

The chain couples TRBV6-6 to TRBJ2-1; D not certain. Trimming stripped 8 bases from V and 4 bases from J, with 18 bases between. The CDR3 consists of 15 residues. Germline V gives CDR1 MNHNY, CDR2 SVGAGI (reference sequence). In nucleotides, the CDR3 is TGTGCCAGCTCCGCGGATATCCCCAAGTACAATGAGCAGTTCTTC. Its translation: CASSADIPKYNEQFF.

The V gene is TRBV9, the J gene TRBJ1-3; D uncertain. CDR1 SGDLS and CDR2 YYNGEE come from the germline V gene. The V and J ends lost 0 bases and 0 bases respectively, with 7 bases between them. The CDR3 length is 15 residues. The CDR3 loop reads CASSVDGVSGNTIYF. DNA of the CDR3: TGTGCCAGCAGCGTAGACGGGGTCTCTGGAAACACCATATATTTT.

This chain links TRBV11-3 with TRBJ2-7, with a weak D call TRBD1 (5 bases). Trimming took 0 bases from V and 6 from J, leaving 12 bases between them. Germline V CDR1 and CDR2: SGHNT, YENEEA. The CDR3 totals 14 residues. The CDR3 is CASSLDGARGEQYF. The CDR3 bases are TGTGCCAGCAGCTTAGATGGGGCCCGCGGCGAGCAGTACTTC.

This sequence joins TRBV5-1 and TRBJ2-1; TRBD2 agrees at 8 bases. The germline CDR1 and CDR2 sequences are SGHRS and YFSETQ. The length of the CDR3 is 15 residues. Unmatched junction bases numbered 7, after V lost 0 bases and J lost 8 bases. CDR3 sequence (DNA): TGCGCCAGCAGCTTGGTGGAGCGGGAGATGGATGAGCAGTTCTTC. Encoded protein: CASSLVEREMDEQFF.

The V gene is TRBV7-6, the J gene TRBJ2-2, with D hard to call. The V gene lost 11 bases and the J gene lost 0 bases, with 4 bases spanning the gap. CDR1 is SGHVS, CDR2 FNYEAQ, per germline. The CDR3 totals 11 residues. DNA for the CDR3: TGTGCCTCCTCGAACACCGGGGAGCTGTTTTTT. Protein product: CASSNTGELFF.

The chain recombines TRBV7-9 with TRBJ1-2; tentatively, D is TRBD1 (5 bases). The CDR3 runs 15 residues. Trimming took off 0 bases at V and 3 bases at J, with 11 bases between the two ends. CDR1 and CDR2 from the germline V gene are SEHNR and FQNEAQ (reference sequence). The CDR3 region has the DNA TGTGCCAGCAGCTTAGCAGACAGCCTCCACTATGGCTACACCTTC. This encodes CASSLADSLHYGYTF.

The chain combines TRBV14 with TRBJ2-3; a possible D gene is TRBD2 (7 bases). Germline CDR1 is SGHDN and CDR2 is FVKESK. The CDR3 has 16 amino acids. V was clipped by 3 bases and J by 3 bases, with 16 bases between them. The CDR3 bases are TGTGCCAGCAGCCAGACTGGGGGGGCCGAAACAGATACGCAGTATTTT. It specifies CASSQTGGAETDTQYF.

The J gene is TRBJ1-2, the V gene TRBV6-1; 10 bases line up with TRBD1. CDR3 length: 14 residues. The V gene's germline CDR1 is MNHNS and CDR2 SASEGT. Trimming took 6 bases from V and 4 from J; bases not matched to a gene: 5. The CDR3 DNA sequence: TGTGCCAGCAGAAAAGGACAGGGGGTCTATGGCTACACCTTC. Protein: CASRKGQGVYGYTF.

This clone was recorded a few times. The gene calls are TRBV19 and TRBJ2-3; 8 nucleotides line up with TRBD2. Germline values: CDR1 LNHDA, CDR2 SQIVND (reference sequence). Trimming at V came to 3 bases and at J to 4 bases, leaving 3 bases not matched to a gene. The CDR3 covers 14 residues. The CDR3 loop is CASSIGGLADTQYF. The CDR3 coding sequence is TGTGCCAGTAGTATTGGGGGACTAGCAGATACGCAGTATTTT.